A selection of T cell receptor beta chains follows, all from one sample in a study of OX40 agonist ivuxolimab in advanced cancers. Clones were read by immunoSEQ multiplex PCR, and TCRdb kept only the in-frame ones, dropping some. There are 48,000 or so clones in the sample; approximately 90% occur only once, and 45% to 55% lies in the top ten. This specimen was CD4+ or CD8+ T cells sorted from blood, taken in a trial of the OX40 agonist ivuxolimab. All receptors come from an adult with an advanced solid tumor such as melanoma, head and neck, liver or kidney cancer. Both conserved end residues are part of each CDR3. The order of the fields is V gene, clone size, J gene, D gene, CDR3 DNA, CDR3 protein. A D gene is named only where the DNA matches it firmly. Clone size is not always given. Where it is, it says once, few, many or a class for expanded clones.

TRBV7-9,once,TRBJ2-7,-,TGTGCCAGCAGCTTAGCCGGGAACTACGAGCAGTACTTC,CASSLAGNYEQYF
TRBV11-2,once,TRBJ2-7,-,TGTGCCAGCAGCTTAGAGCATTACACCCCCTACGAGCAGTACTTC,CASSLEHYTPYEQYF
TRBV2,-,TRBJ2-3,-,TGTGCCAGCCGCTGGGGGGCGCAAAACACAGATACGCAGTATTTT,CASRWGAQNTDTQYF
TRBV5-8,-,TRBJ1-5,-,TGTGCCAGCAACACGGGCACGGGTCAGCCCCAGCATTTT,CASNTGTGQPQHF
TRBV18,once,TRBJ1-3,-,TGTGCCAGCTCACCACCCGACAGTCCCCCTCGGGGAAACACCATATATTTT,CASSPPDSPPRGNTIYF
TRBV27,-,TRBJ1-1,-,TGTGCCAGCTCTACAGGGTTGGTCACTGAAGCTTTCTTT,CASSTGLVTEAFF
TRBV6-6,few,TRBJ2-3,-,TGTGCCAGCAGTTACAGTCGACGGTCAAGGCTGTATTTT,CASSYSRRSRLYF
TRBV27,-,TRBJ2-7,-,TGTGCCAGCAGCCCTTCGCGCACCTCCTACGAGCAGTACTTC,CASSPSRTSYEQYF
TRBV29-1,-,TRBJ1-1,-,TGCAGCGCCCCGTGGCAGGGCGGGACTGAAGCTTTCTTT,CSAPWQGGTEAFF
TRBV10-3,-,TRBJ2-1,TRBD2,TGTGCCATCAGCACGACTAGCGGGGGGCGATCCTACAATGAGCAGTTCTTC,CAISTTSGGRSYNEQFF
TRBV6-5,-,TRBJ1-2,TRBD1,TGTGCCAGCAGTTACGGACAGGCCGGATATGGCTACACCTTC,CASSYGQAGYGYTF
TRBV19,-,TRBJ1-2,-,TGTGCCAGTAGCTCCCATGGCTACACCTTC,CASSSHGYTF
TRBV25-1,-,TRBJ2-5,-,TGTGCCAGCAGTGCAATGGTAGAGACCCAGTACTTC,CASSAMVETQYF